Listed below are T cell receptor beta chains from one sample, sequenced in a study of OX40 agonist ivuxolimab in advanced cancers. Assay used: immunoSEQ multiplex PCR; TCRdb lists only in-frame clones, some missing. The sample shows about 64,000 clones, roughly 80% of them seen only once. This specimen consisted of CD4+ or CD8+ T cells sorted from blood, obtained in a trial of the OX40 agonist ivuxolimab. The receptors here all came from an adult with an advanced solid tumor such as melanoma, head and neck, liver or kidney cancer. Each CDR3 is given with its conserved first and last residue. D genes are given only for firm matches. The size of a clone is reported for some rows only, either as once, few or many, or as a class for expanded clones.

15 | - | TRBD1 | TRBJ2-2 | TRBV4-1 | TGCGCCAGCAGCTTCCGGGACAGGGCCGCCGGGGAGCTGTTTTTT | CASSFRDRAAGELFF
16 | - | TRBD1 | TRBJ1-1 | TRBV7-3 | TGTGCCAGCAGCGCAAACCCCCGGACAGGGCGAACTGAAGCTTTCTTT | CASSANPRTGRTEAFF
15 | once | - | TRBJ2-1 | TRBV5-5 | TGTGCCAGCGGTCCTTTGACGGGCGGTCTTAATGAGCAGTTCTTC | CASGPLTGGLNEQFF
16 | - | TRBD1 | TRBJ2-2 | TRBV19 | TGTGCCAGTAGGCTTCCGGGACAGGGACTCACCGGGGAGCTGTTTTTT | CASRLPGQGLTGELFF
16 | - | TRBD2 | TRBJ2-1 | TRBV18 | TGTGCCAGCTCACCACCTAGCGGGGGGACTTACAATGAGCAGTTCTTC | CASSPPSGGTYNEQFF
15 | - | - | TRBJ2-1 | TRBV13 | TGTGCCAGCAGCTTAGACGCGGGGAATAACAATGAGCAGTTCTTC | CASSLDAGNNNEQFF
15 | - | TRBD1 | TRBJ2-2 | TRBV27 | TGTGCCAGCAGGCCCGGGACAGGGTACCCGGGGGAGCTGTTTTTT | CASRPGTGYPGELFF
16 | - | - | TRBJ2-3 | TRBV7-2 | TGTGCCAGCAGCCCAAGGGGCGGCGGACCACAGAGTACGCAGTATTTT | CASSPRGGGPQSTQYF
15 | - | - | TRBJ2-1 | TRBV7-3 | TGTGCCAGCAGCCTCGGTTCCAGCGGGACAAATGAGCAGTTCTTC | CASSLGSSGTNEQFF
12 | - | - | TRBJ1-3 | TRBV9 | TGTGCCAACAGCGGATCTGGAAACACCATATATTTT | CANSGSGNTIYF
17 | - | - | TRBJ1-4 | TRBV15 | TGTGCCACCAGCAGAACACCAATTCTCGACAGGAATGAAAAACTGTTTTTT | CATSRTPILDRNEKLFF
18 | - | TRBD1 | TRBJ1-2 | TRBV7-9 | TGTGCCACCTTAAACAGGGGCCACGGAACCAAACCTAACTATGGCTACACCTTC | CATLNRGHGTKPNYGYTF
14 | - | - | TRBJ1-2 | TRBV5-1 | TGCGCCAGCAGCTTGGATGGCAATGACTATGGCTACACCTTC | CASSLDGNDYGYTF
15 | - | TRBD2 | TRBJ2-1 | TRBV6-1 | TGTGCCACCCTTTTAGCGGGAGCTTCCTACAATGAGCAGTTCTTC | CATLLAGASYNEQFF
15 | - | TRBD2 | TRBJ2-1 | TRBV6-4 | TGTGCCAGCAGTGACGGGACTAGCGGGTACAATGAGCAGTTCTTC | CASSDGTSGYNEQFF
15 | - | TRBD1 | TRBJ1-2 | TRBV5-4 | TGTGCCAGCAGCTTGGCAACAGGGGTATTGGAGGGCTACACCTTC | CASSLATGVLEGYTF
15 | - | TRBD2 | TRBJ2-5 | TRBV5-4 | TGTGCCAGCAGCTCTCCGGGACTAGAGAAAGAGACCCAGTACTTC | CASSSPGLEKETQYF
18 | few | TRBD2 | TRBJ2-5 | TRBV7-2 | TGTGCCAGCAGTCTTACCCCACTAGCGGGGGCTCAGGGGGAGACCCAGTACTTC | CASSLTPLAGAQGETQYF
15 | - | - | TRBJ1-4 | TRBV6-5 | TGTGCCAGCAGTCGGAGGCTCGGGACACCTGAAAAACTGTTTTTT | CASSRRLGTPEKLFF
16 | - | - | TRBJ1-1 | TRBV5-1 | TGCGCCAGCAGCTGGAATACCGGGACGGGGAACACTGAAGCTTTCTTT | CASSWNTGTGNTEAFF
18 | - | - | TRBJ1-5 | TRBV7-3 | TGTGCCCCCTATCAAAGGGCGGAGGCCCTGGGCAGCAATCAGCCCCAGCATTTT | CAPYQRAEALGSNQPQHF
17 | - | TRBD1 | TRBJ1-1 | TRBV5-1 | TGCGCCAGCAGCTTGGGGACAGGGGGCGACGGGGACACTGAAGCTTTCTTT | CASSLGTGGDGDTEAFF
14 | - | TRBD1 | TRBJ2-3 | TRBV6-4 | TGTGCCAGCTCGGACAGGGGTTCAGCAGATACGCAGTATTTT | CASSDRGSADTQYF
14 | once | - | TRBJ1-2 | TRBV29-1 | TGCAGCGTTGACACGACAGGACTTAACTATGGCTACACCTTC | CSVDTTGLNYGYTF
17 | - | TRBD2 | TRBJ2-3 | TRBV9 | TGTGCCAGCAGCCCTGACGAAGGGACCGGGGGGTGGGATACGCAGTATTTT | CASSPDEGTGGWDTQYF
15 | - | TRBD2 | TRBJ2-1 | TRBV19 | TGTGCCAGTAGTAGGACTAGCGGACCCTACAATGAGCAGTTCTTC | CASSRTSGPYNEQFF
15 | - | TRBD2 | TRBJ2-5 | TRBV5-1 | TGCGCCAGCAGCTCGGCGGGGGGGTACCCGGAGACCCAGTACTTC | CASSSAGGYPETQYF
12 | - | - | TRBJ2-3 | TRBV5-6 | TGTGCCAGCAGCTGGGGCATATATACGCAGTATTTT | CASSWGIYTQYF
14 | - | TRBD1 | TRBJ2-7 | TRBV19 | TGTGCCAGTAGTATAGACGACAGGGGTGGCGAGCAGTACTTC | CASSIDDRGGEQYF
17 | - | TRBD1 | TRBJ2-7 | TRBV4-3 | TGCGCCAGCAGCCAAGAGAAACCCGGGACAGCCCCCTACGAGCAGTACTTC | CASSQEKPGTAPYEQYF
17 | - | TRBD2 | TRBJ2-6 | TRBV10-3 | TGTGCCATCAGCCCGAGCGGGGGGGGCTCTGGGGCCAACGTCCTGACTTTC | CAISPSGGGSGANVLTF
14 | - | TRBD2 | TRBJ2-3 | TRBV7-3 | TGTGCCAGCAGCCCTAGCGGCAGCACAGATACGCAGTATTTT | CASSPSGSTDTQYF
15 | - | TRBD2 | TRBJ2-3 | TRBV7-2 | TGTGCCAGCAGCTTAGTGGGGGGGGGCACAGATACGCAGTATTTT | CASSLVGGGTDTQYF
15 | - | - | TRBJ2-4 | TRBV7-2 | TGTGCCAGCAGCCCCTCCTTATACGCCAAAAACATTCAGTACTTC | CASSPSLYAKNIQYF
17 | once | - | TRBJ2-1 | TRBV6-1 | TGTGCCAGCAGTGCCTCGGCTTACGGACTCCACTACAATGAGCAGTTCTTC | CASSASAYGLHYNEQFF
15 | - | - | TRBJ1-3 | TRBV6-1 | TGTGCCAGCAGTGAATTTAAGGGATCTGGAAACACCATATATTTT | CASSEFKGSGNTIYF
17 | - | - | TRBJ2-1 | TRBV27 | TGTGCCAGCAGGCACGGGATTGGCTACAGCTCCTACAATGAGCAGTTCTTC | CASRHGIGYSSYNEQFF
14 | - | - | TRBJ1-4 | TRBV6-1 | TGTGCCAGCAGTGAGACGGGTTATGAAGAAAAACTGTTTTTT | CASSETGYEEKLFF
13 | - | - | TRBJ2-2 | TRBV6-4 | TGTGCCAGCAGTGATGTTAACACCGGGGAGCTGTTTTTT | CASSDVNTGELFF
19 | - | TRBD1 | TRBJ1-1 | TRBV19 | TGTGCCAGTAGTATAGACACCCTTGACAGGGGGCCCATGGACACTGAAGCTTTCTTT | CASSIDTLDRGPMDTEAFF
14 | - | TRBD2 | TRBJ2-1 | TRBV29-1 | TGCAGCGTTGAGGGACTAGGACTGATTAATGAGCAGTTCTTC | CSVEGLGLINEQFF
15 | once | TRBD2 | TRBJ2-7 | TRBV19 | TGTGCCAGTAGTATAGATCGGTCTAGCGGGAGACAGCAGTACTTC | CASSIDRSSGRQQYF
14 | - | - | TRBJ1-1 | TRBV19 | TGTGCCAGTAGTACCGAGCGCGAGAACACTGAAGCTTTCTTT | CASSTERENTEAFF
15 | - | TRBD2 | TRBJ2-5 | TRBV5-1 | TGCGCCAGCAGAGGTCGTTACCAGCGGGGAGAGACCCAGTACTTC | CASRGRYQRGETQYF
15 | - | - | TRBJ2-5 | TRBV6-1 | TGTGCCAGCATTCCCTTCCGGGTAGGATTGGAGACCCAGTACTTC | CASIPFRVGLETQYF
12 | few | - | TRBJ1-3 | TRBV7-9 | TGTGCCAGCAGCTTAGTGGGAAACACCATATATTTT | CASSLVGNTIYF
13 | - | - | TRBJ1-1 | TRBV5-1 | TGCGCCAGCAAAGGACGGACGAACACTGAAGCTTTCTTT | CASKGRTNTEAFF
13 | - | TRBD1 | TRBJ1-1 | TRBV19 | TGTGCCAGTAGGGGACAGGGGGCGTTTGAAGCTTTCTTT | CASRGQGAFEAFF
15 | - | - | TRBJ2-3 | TRBV6-1 | TGTGCCAGCAGTACCCGTTGGGACAGCACAGATACGCAGTATTTT | CASSTRWDSTDTQYF
16 | - | - | TRBJ1-3 | TRBV7-9 | TGTGCCAGCAGTTTCGGTGGCAGTCGTCCTGGAAACACCATATATTTT | CASSFGGSRPGNTIYF
13 | few | - | TRBJ1-2 | TRBV30 | TGTGCCTGGAGCTCAGGGTTGAACGATGGCTACACCTTC | CAWSSGLNDGYTF
15 | - | - | TRBJ2-1 | TRBV15 | TGTGCCACCAGCAGAGATTTGGCTAGCGCAAATGAGCAGTTCTTC | CATSRDLASANEQFF
16 | - | TRBD1 | TRBJ2-2 | TRBV7-3 | TGTGCCAGCAGCTCACAATATACAGGGGACACCGGGGAGCTGTTTTTT | CASSSQYTGDTGELFF
15 | - | - | TRBJ2-2 | TRBV7-3 | TGTGCCAGCAGCGGTTCGGTAACTAGGACCGGGGAGCTGTTTTTT | CASSGSVTRTGELFF